Listed below are T cell receptor beta chains from one sample, sequenced in a study of blood T cell repertoires in COVID-19. Clones were sequenced by immunoSEQ multiplex PCR, and TCRdb holds only the in-frame ones, with some missing. Among approximately 190,000 clones, about 80% were seen once, and the ten largest hold over 13%. Sequenced sample: peripheral blood. The source of these receptors is a man aged 25 to 45 with active or convalescent COVID-19. Each CDR3 is given with its conserved first and last residue. A D gene is named only where the DNA matches it firmly. Rows may omit the clone size; those that give it use once, few, many or a size class.

DNA: TGTGCCTGGAGTCCCGGAGCGACCACTGAAGCTTTCTTT; CDR3: CAWSPGATTEAFF; size: NA; V: TRBV30; J: TRBJ1-1; D: NA
DNA: TGTGCCAGCAGTGAAGTTGGCAGGGTGCAGCCCCAGCATTTT; CDR3: CASSEVGRVQPQHF; size: NA; V: TRBV6-1; J: TRBJ1-5; D: NA
DNA: TGCGCCAGCAGCCCTAGCGGGAGAACCCAAGAGACCCAGTACTTC; CDR3: CASSPSGRTQETQYF; size: NA; V: TRBV5-1; J: TRBJ2-5; D: TRBD2
DNA: TGTGCCAGCAGTGAAGTCGGCCCCGGGAACAATCAGCCCCAGCATTTT; CDR3: CASSEVGPGNNQPQHF; size: many; V: TRBV6-1; J: TRBJ1-5; D: NA
DNA: TGTGCCAGCAGTTCTCCGGGACTAGCGGGGGCCGGCCATGAGCAGTTCTTC; CDR3: CASSSPGLAGAGHEQFF; size: NA; V: TRBV27; J: TRBJ2-1; D: TRBD2
DNA: TGCGCCAGCAGCCTCCAAGGGGCGCCGCCTTACAATGAGCAGTTCTTC; CDR3: CASSLQGAPPYNEQFF; size: once; V: TRBV5-1; J: TRBJ2-1; D: NA
DNA: TGTGCCAGCTCACCACCCGAGAAATATGGCTACACCTTC; CDR3: CASSPPEKYGYTF; size: NA; V: TRBV18; J: TRBJ1-2; D: NA
DNA: TGCAGCGTTGAAGGGACGACAGGGGCCTACGAGCAGTACTTC; CDR3: CSVEGTTGAYEQYF; size: NA; V: TRBV29-1; J: TRBJ2-7; D: TRBD1
DNA: TGTGCCACCAGTGATTTGCAGGCGACTGAAGCTTTCTTT; CDR3: CATSDLQATEAFF; size: NA; V: TRBV24-1; J: TRBJ1-1; D: NA
DNA: TGTGCCAGCAGTTTAGTTCCATATCAGCCCCAGCATTTT; CDR3: CASSLVPYQPQHF; size: NA; V: TRBV28; J: TRBJ1-5; D: NA
DNA: TGTGCCAGCAGTTACGATCCGGACAGATACAATGAGCAGTTCTTC; CDR3: CASSYDPDRYNEQFF; size: NA; V: TRBV6-5; J: TRBJ2-1; D: NA
DNA: TGTGCCAGCAACATACCGGGACAGGGCTCTGAAGCTTTCTTT; CDR3: CASNIPGQGSEAFF; size: NA; V: TRBV11-2; J: TRBJ1-1; D: TRBD1
DNA: TGTGCCGGTCAGAGGACAGAAGGTTCACCCCTCCACTTT; CDR3: CAGQRTEGSPLHF; size: NA; V: TRBV24-1; J: TRBJ1-6; D: NA
DNA: TGTGCCAGCAGCCCCGGGACAGGGAGCTCCTACAATGAGCAGTTCTTC; CDR3: CASSPGTGSSYNEQFF; size: NA; V: TRBV7-9; J: TRBJ2-1; D: TRBD1
DNA: TGTGCCAGCAGCCGAGGGGGCTACTTGGGGGAGTCGCTCGGGGAGCTGTTTTTT; CDR3: CASSRGGYLGESLGELFF; size: NA; V: TRBV4-2; J: TRBJ2-2; D: TRBD1
DNA: TGTGCCAGCAGCTTAGGTACAGGGGGCGATGCCATTCAGTACTTC; CDR3: CASSLGTGGDAIQYF; size: NA; V: TRBV7-9; J: TRBJ2-4; D: TRBD1